This TCR beta chain was sequenced for a study of T cell changes during pregnancy in multiple sclerosis. V lost 0 bases to trimming and J lost 11 bases, with 11 bases between them. This CDR3 region has 13 residues. The germline V gene has CDR1 GTSNPN and CDR2 SVGIG (reference sequence). Some clones are missing from TCRdb's copy, which holds only in-frame ones; the method was immunoSEQ multiplex PCR. The sample yields about 100,000 clones, roughly 90% seen once. Sequenced material: peripheral blood, taken after pregnancy. V gene TRBV30 combines with J gene TRBJ1-6, with unresolved D. The TCR was taken from a female donor with multiple sclerosis, enrolled in a pregnancy study. DNA for the CDR3: TGTGCCTGGAGTGTACAGTCAAAGACACCCCTCCACTTT. Translation gives CAWSVQSKTPLHF.